The clone carrying this T cell receptor (beta chain) was counted once. This sample was taken from a study of blood T cell repertoires in COVID-19. In germline, CDR1 is SGHKS, CDR2 YYEKEE (reference sequence). V was cut by 3 bases and J by 7 bases, with 11 bases left in between. CDR3 size: 12 residues. In the authors' workflow: Reference gene primer amplification gave estimated nucleated cell counts. Sequenced by immunoSEQ multiplex PCR; TCRdb stores in-frame clones only, minus some. Clone size and V and J calls were adopted from that table, with D and trimming inferred from the DNA. This table holds roughly 150,000 clones, roughly 91% found once.

Sequencing was carried out using peripheral blood. This TCR derives from a man aged 18 to 30 with COVID-19, enrolled during active disease. This sequence joins TRBV5-5 and TRBJ2-7, with D maybe TRBD1 (6 bases). The CDR3 DNA follows: TGTGCCAGCAGCTACTCAGGGGAAGAGCAGTACTTC. It is translated as CASSYSGEEQYF. Based on the CDR3 plus reference TRBV5-5 and TRBJ2-7, the full variable domain is DAGVTQSPTHLIKTRGQQVTLRCSPISGHKSVSWYQQVLGQGPQFIFQYYEKEERGRGNFPDRFSARQFPNYSSELNVNALLLGDSALYLCASSYSGEEQYFGPGTRLTVT.